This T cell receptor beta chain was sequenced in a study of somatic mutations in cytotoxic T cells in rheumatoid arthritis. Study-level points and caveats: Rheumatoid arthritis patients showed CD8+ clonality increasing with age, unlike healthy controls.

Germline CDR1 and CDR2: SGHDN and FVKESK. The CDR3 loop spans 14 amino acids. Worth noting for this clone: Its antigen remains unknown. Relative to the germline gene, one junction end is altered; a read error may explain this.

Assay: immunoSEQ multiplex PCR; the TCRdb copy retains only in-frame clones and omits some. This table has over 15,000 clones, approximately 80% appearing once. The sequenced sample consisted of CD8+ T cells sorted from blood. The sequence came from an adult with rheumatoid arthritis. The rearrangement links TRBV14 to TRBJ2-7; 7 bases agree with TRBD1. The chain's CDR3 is CASSQGGFLGEQYF. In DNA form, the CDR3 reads TGTGCCAGCAGTCAAGGGGGCTTTCTGGGGGAGCAGTACTTC.